The rows below give T cell receptor beta chains drawn from one sample of a study of T cell responses to AZD1222 COVID-19 vaccine. The assay was immunoSEQ multiplex PCR, and TCRdb's table has in-frame clones only and misses some. The sample has some 99,000 clones, around 90% seen once; the top ten hold over 6.5%. Source: peripheral blood, taken on day 0 of AZD1222 vaccination. The receptors come from an adult in good health. The CDR3 runs from the conserved cysteine through the conserved F or W. A D gene is named only where the DNA matches it firmly. Rows give clone size only sometimes, using once, few, many, or a class for an expanded clone.

CDR3: CASTLSGEQFF; DNA: TGTGCCAGCACCTTAAGTGGTGAGCAGTTCTTC; J: TRBJ2-1; size: NA; D: NA; V: TRBV6-5
CDR3: CASSYSGGRGYEQYF; DNA: TGTGCCAGCAGTTACTCGGGGGGGAGGGGTTACGAGCAGTACTTC; J: TRBJ2-7; size: NA; D: TRBD2; V: TRBV6-5
CDR3: CASSRDSNQPQHF; DNA: TGTGCCAGCAGCAGGGATAGCAATCAGCCCCAGCATTTT; J: TRBJ1-5; size: NA; D: NA; V: TRBV2
CDR3: CASSREGNSPLHF; DNA: TGTGCCAGCAGCCGGGAGGGTAATTCACCCCTCCACTTT; J: TRBJ1-6; size: once; D: NA; V: TRBV7-9
CDR3: CASSSGQGNTEAFF; DNA: TGTGCCAGCAGCTCGGGACAGGGGAACACTGAAGCTTTCTTT; J: TRBJ1-1; size: NA; D: TRBD1; V: TRBV7-3
CDR3: CASSLAVTDYGYTF; DNA: TGCGCCAGCAGCTTGGCCGTCACCGACTATGGCTACACCTTC; J: TRBJ1-2; size: NA; D: NA; V: TRBV5-1
CDR3: CSAMTGSNYGYTF; DNA: TGCAGCGCAATGACAGGCTCTAACTATGGCTACACCTTC; J: TRBJ1-2; size: NA; D: NA; V: TRBV29-1
CDR3: CASSLRTGGHGYTF; DNA: TGTGCCAGCAGCCTGAGGACAGGGGGCCATGGCTACACCTTC; J: TRBJ1-2; size: NA; D: TRBD1; V: TRBV5-8
CDR3: CASSPQGAQNYGYTF; DNA: TGTGCCAGCAGCCCACAGGGGGCGCAGAACTATGGCTACACCTTC; J: TRBJ1-2; size: NA; D: TRBD1; V: TRBV2
CDR3: CASLQGADGTEAFF; DNA: TGTGCCAGCCTACAGGGGGCTGACGGCACTGAAGCTTTCTTT; J: TRBJ1-1; size: NA; D: TRBD1; V: TRBV19
CDR3: CASSFSGPPTWNEQFF; DNA: TGTGCCAGCAGTTTCTCCGGGCCCCCCACTTGGAATGAGCAGTTCTTC; J: TRBJ2-1; size: NA; D: NA; V: TRBV28
CDR3: CASRRPDSHNSPLHF; DNA: TGTGCCAGCAGACGCCCTGACAGCCATAATTCACCCCTCCACTTT; J: TRBJ1-6; size: NA; D: NA; V: TRBV28
CDR3: CASSPDRNYGYTF; DNA: TGTGCCAGCAGCCCTGACAGGAACTATGGCTACACCTTC; J: TRBJ1-2; size: NA; D: NA; V: TRBV7-3
CDR3: CASSLGTANTEAFF; DNA: TGTGCCAGCAGCTTAGGAACAGCGAACACTGAAGCTTTCTTT; J: TRBJ1-1; size: NA; D: NA; V: TRBV7-2
CDR3: CASSLRRSDTQYF; DNA: TGTGCCAGCAGTTTACGGAGGTCAGATACGCAGTATTTT; J: TRBJ2-3; size: once; D: NA; V: TRBV27
CDR3: CASSLAGGPNEQFF; DNA: TGTGCCAGCAGCTTAGCGGGGGGGCCAAATGAGCAGTTCTTC; J: TRBJ2-1; size: NA; D: NA; V: TRBV7-2